Sequencing of this T cell receptor beta chain was carried out in a study of radiotherapy plus CTLA-4 blockade in lung cancer. Background on the study: Disease control was achieved by about 34% of patients, and objective responses by 18%.

Produced via immunoSEQ multiplex PCR; TCRdb's table is partial and in-frame only. The sample lists about 98,000 clones, roughly 80% occurring once. Looked up from germline, CDR1 is SGHNT and CDR2 is YYREEE (reference sequence). The CDR3 covers 15 residues. Trimming cost V 5 bases and J 4 bases, with 18 bases left between them. Study-wide points: Researchers report tumor-derived TCR clones expanding in blood after radiotherapy plus ipilimumab. It was early blood T cell clone dynamics, with interferon-beta, that reportedly best predicted response.

Focal radiation was given together with CTLA-4 blockade (ipilimumab) to patients with chemo-refractory metastatic non-small-cell lung cancer. On this clone: The antigen is undetermined.

The source material was peripheral blood, sampled from a patient treated with radiotherapy plus ipilimumab. The TCR sequence derives from a human donor with non-small cell lung cancer who had a partial response to radiotherapy plus ipilimumab. The rearrangement uses TRBV5-4 and TRBJ1-2; D is ambiguous. The CDR3 loop is CASSSPPGMGYGYTF. The CDR3, as DNA: TGTGCCAGCAGTTCCCCCCCGGGGATGGGCTATGGCTACACCTTC.